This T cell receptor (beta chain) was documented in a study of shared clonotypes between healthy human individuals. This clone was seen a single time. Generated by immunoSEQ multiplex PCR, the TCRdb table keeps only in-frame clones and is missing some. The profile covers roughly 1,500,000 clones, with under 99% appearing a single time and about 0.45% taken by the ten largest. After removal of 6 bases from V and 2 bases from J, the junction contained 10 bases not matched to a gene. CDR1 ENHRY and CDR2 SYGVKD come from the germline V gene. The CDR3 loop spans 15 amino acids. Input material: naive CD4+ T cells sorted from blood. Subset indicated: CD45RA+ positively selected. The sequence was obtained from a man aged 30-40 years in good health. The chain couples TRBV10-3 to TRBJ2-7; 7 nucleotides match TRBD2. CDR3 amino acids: CAIRGKAGKAYEQYF. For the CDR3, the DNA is TGTGCCATCAGAGGGAAAGCGGGAAAAGCCTACGAGCAGTACTTC.